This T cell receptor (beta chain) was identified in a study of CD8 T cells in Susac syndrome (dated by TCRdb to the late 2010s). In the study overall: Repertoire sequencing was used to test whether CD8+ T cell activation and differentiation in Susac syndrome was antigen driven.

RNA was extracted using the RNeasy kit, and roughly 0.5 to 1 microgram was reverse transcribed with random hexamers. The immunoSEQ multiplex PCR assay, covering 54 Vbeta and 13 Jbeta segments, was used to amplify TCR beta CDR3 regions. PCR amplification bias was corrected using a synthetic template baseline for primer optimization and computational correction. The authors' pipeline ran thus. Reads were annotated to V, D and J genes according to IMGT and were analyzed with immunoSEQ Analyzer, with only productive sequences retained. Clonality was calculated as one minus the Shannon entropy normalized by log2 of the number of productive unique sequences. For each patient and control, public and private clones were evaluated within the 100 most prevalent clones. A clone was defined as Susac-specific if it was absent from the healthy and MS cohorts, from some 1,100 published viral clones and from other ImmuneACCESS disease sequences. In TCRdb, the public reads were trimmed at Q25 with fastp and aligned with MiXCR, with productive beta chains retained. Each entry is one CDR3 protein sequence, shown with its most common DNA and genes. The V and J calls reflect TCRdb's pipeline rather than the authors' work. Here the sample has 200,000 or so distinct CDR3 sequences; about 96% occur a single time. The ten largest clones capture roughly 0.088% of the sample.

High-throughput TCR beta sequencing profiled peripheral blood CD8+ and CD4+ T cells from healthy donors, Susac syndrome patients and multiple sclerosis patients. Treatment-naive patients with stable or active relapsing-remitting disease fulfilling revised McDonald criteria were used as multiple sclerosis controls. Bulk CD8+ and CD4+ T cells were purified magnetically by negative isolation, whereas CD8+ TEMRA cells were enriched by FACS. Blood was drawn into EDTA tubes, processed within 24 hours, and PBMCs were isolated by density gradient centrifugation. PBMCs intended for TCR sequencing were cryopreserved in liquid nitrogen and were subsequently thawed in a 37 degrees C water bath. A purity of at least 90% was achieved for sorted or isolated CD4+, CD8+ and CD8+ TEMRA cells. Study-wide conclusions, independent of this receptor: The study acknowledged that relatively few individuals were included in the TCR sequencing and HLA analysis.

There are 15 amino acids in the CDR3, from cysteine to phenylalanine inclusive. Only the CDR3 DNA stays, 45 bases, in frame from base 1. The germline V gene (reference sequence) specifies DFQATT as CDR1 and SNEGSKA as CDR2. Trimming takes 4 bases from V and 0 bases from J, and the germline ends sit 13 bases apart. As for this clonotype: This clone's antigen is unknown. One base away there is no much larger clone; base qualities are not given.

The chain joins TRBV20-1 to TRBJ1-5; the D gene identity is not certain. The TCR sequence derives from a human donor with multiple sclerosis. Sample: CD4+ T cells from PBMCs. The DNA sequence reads TGCAGTGCTACTCAGCCGGGAACTAGCAATCAGCCCCAGCATTTT. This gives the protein CSATQPGTSNQPQHF.